This entry describes one T cell receptor (beta chain). Authors' methods: Scientists estimated how many nucleated cells there were by amplifying reference gene primers. Sequenced by immunoSEQ multiplex PCR; TCRdb stores in-frame clones only, minus some. The V and J calls and clone size are taken from that table; D and trimming were inferred from the DNA. The table shows 120,000 to 150,000 clones, with over 70% occurring only once. V dropped 4 bases and J dropped 0 bases, with 13 bases sitting between them. Germline V lookup: CDR1 SGDLS, CDR2 YYNGEE. The CDR3 totals 15 residues. These data come from a study of blood T cell repertoires in COVID-19.

The genes are TRBV9 and TRBJ1-1; D unresolved. This clonotype was obtained from a man over 45 with active or convalescent COVID-19. The source material was peripheral blood. CDR3 bases: TGTGCCAGCAGCCCAGAGGTGTCAATGAACACTGAAGCTTTCTTT. Its protein product is CASSPEVSMNTEAFF.